This TCR beta chain was sequenced in a study of T cell responses to AZD1222 COVID-19 vaccine. Points on this clone: The target antigen is unknown.

Trimming removed 1 base at V and 6 bases at J, with 9 bases between. The germline V gene encodes CDR1 MNHEY and CDR2 SVGEGT. This CDR3 contains 13 residues. Profiling relied on immunoSEQ multiplex PCR, and the TCRdb table lists in-frame clones only, not all of them. The sample lists more than 85,000 clones, around 87% occurring once. Overall study results and limits: Per reports, nearly half of all spike-specific TCRs target regions that are unmutated in variants. The donors showed a predominance of white British ancestry and of females, with possible underestimation of clonal diversity. Scientists sampled the repertoires only once the peak T cell response had passed.

Specimen: peripheral blood, collected on day 0 of AZD1222 vaccination. The clonotype was recovered from an adult in good health. V and J are TRBV6-2 or TRBV6-3 and TRBJ1-1, with D unresolved. CDR3 in DNA: TGTGCCAGCAGTTACTTTCCCGGTTCTGAAGCTTTCTTT. This sequence encodes CASSYFPGSEAFF.